One sample yielded the 29 T cell receptor beta chains listed below, sequenced in a study of OX40 agonist ivuxolimab in advanced cancers. Sequenced by immunoSEQ multiplex PCR; TCRdb stores in-frame clones only, minus some. Here the sample spans some 140,000 clones, 85% to 95% being singletons. The source was CD4+ or CD8+ T cells sorted from blood, collected in a trial of the OX40 agonist ivuxolimab. The receptors shown here come from an adult with an advanced solid tumor such as melanoma, head and neck, liver or kidney cancer.

This chain links TRBV5-5 with TRBJ1-5; a possible D gene is TRBD1 (6 bases). Trimming stripped 4 bases from V and 1 base from J, with 15 bases between. There are 16 residues in the CDR3. Germline loops: CDR1 SGHKS, CDR2 YYEKEE (reference sequence). The CDR3 sequence: CASSLQGPGSNQPQHF. In DNA, the CDR3 is TGTGCCAGCAGCCTACAGGGTCCCGGAAGCAATCAGCCCCAGCATTTT.

The chain combines TRBV19 with TRBJ2-7; 7 bases align to TRBD2. The CDR3 sequence is 15 residues long. With 2 bases clipped from V and 2 bases from J, the junction kept 6 bases outside the gene matches. The V gene's germline CDR1 is LNHDA and CDR2 SQIVND (reference sequence). CDR3 in DNA: TGTGCCAGTAGTATAACTAGCGCTGGGGCCTACGAGCAGTACTTC. Translated, it gives CASSITSAGAYEQYF.

The genes are TRBV6-1 and TRBJ1-5; D unclear. The V gene lost 0 bases and the J gene lost 4 bases, with 10 bases spanning the gap. The CDR3 consists of 15 residues. Germline loops: CDR1 MNHNS, CDR2 SASEGT. CDR3 sequence: CASSEAGRQNQPQHF. CDR3 in DNA: TGTGCCAGCAGTGAAGCAGGCAGGCAGAATCAGCCCCAGCATTTT.

The chain has TRBV11-3 and TRBJ1-2, with 10 bases fitting TRBD1. Germline CDR1 is SGHNT and CDR2 is YENEEA. The CDR3 extends over 14 amino acids. Trimming removed 5 bases from V and 6 bases from J; junction bases left unmatched: 6. As DNA, the CDR3 is TGTGCCAGCAGCCCCGGACAGGGGGGAGATGGCTACACCTTC. It specifies CASSPGQGGDGYTF.

The chain uses TRBV10-3 and TRBJ2-6; D perhaps matches TRBD2 (6 bases). This CDR3 comprises 16 residues. With 2 bases removed from V and 0 bases from J, the gap between germline ends came to 8 bases. Germline CDR1 reads ENHRY; CDR2 reads SYGVKD. Here the CDR3 DNA reads TGTGCCATCAGTGAGGTCGGGGGCTCTGGGGCCAACGTCCTGACTTTC. It yields the protein CAISEVGGSGANVLTF.

This rearrangement joins TRBV18 to TRBJ1-5; TRBD1 agrees at 8 bases. The junction had 10 bases not matched to a gene; V was cut back by 1 base and J by 5 bases. The germline V gene encodes CDR1 KGHSH and CDR2 LQKENI. The CDR3 sequence is 17 residues long. This CDR3 reads CASSPRGAGGAHQPQHF. Here the CDR3 DNA reads TGTGCCAGCTCACCACGGGGGGCAGGGGGCGCGCATCAGCCCCAGCATTTT.

This chain joins TRBV5-1 and TRBJ2-1; tentatively, D is TRBD2 (6 bases). Per germline, CDR1 SGHRS and CDR2 YFSETQ. Trimming removed 5 bases from V and 7 bases from J, with 16 bases in between. This CDR3 spans 14 amino acids. For the CDR3, the DNA is TGCGCCAGCAGGCAGTCCGGGACTCCTAATGAGCAGTTCTTC. It yields the protein CASRQSGTPNEQFF.

This sequence joins TRBV9 and TRBJ2-3; 7 nucleotides agree with TRBD1. The CDR3 is 15 residues long. CDR1 is SGDLS, CDR2 YYNGEE, per germline. The trim removed 4 bases at V and 5 bases at J, leaving 10 bases unmatched. The DNA of the CDR3 is TGTGCCAGCAGCCCACCGGGACAGAGAATAGATACGCAGTATTTT. It is translated as CASSPPGQRIDTQYF.

The chain carries TRBV19 and TRBJ1-4, with D tentatively TRBD1 (5 bases). The CDR3 runs 15 residues. V shed 4 bases and J shed 8 bases, with 17 bases lying between them. Germline V gene data show CDR1 as LNHDA and CDR2 as SQIVND (reference sequence). DNA for the CDR3: TGTGCCAGTAGTACTCCGGGACCGAGGTACGAAAAACTGTTTTTT. It is translated as CASSTPGPRYEKLFF.

The chain links TRBV2 to TRBJ2-7; D is ambiguous. Between the trimmed V and J ends, which lost 1 base and 2 bases, there was a span of 9 bases. CDR1 is SNHLY, CDR2 FYNNEI, per germline. The CDR3 has 14 amino acids. The CDR3 here is CASSEVVVAYEQYF. The CDR3 nucleotides are TGTGCCAGCAGTGAAGTTGTGGTTGCCTACGAGCAGTACTTC.

The chain couples TRBV6-5 to TRBJ2-4; 7 positions agree with TRBD1. Trimming cost V 4 bases and J 1 base; bases outside gene matches: 7. This CDR3 is 16 amino acids long. Germline loops: CDR1 MNHEY, CDR2 SVGAGI. The CDR3 here is CASSSDRARAKNIQYF. The CDR3 bases are TGTGCCAGCAGTTCTGACAGGGCGAGGGCCAAAAACATTCAGTACTTC.

This chain joins TRBV28 and TRBJ2-6, with TRBD1 matching 8 bases. The CDR3 has 15 amino acids. Germline V gene data show CDR1 as MDHEN and CDR2 as SYDVKM. Trimming at V came to 5 bases and at J to 4 bases, leaving 4 bases not matched to a gene. The CDR3 loop reads CASSRTGQGANVLTF. CDR3 in DNA: TGTGCCAGCAGTAGGACAGGGCAAGGGGCCAACGTCCTGACTTTC.

This clone appeared a single time. This sequence joins TRBV5-1 and TRBJ1-3; D not certain. Germline V gives CDR1 SGHRS, CDR2 YFSETQ. Deletions cut 0 bases from V and 4 bases from J, with 17 bases between. The CDR3 extends over 17 amino acids. CDR3 nucleotides: TGCGCCAGCAGCTTGGTTCCGGCCTCCGGAGACGGAAACACCATATATTTT. This encodes CASSLVPASGDGNTIYF.

This chain joins TRBV2 and TRBJ2-1, with a tentative D call TRBD2 (6 bases). Germline loops: CDR1 SNHLY, CDR2 FYNNEI. CDR3 length: 14 amino acids. The V end lost 7 bases, the J end lost 6 bases, and 16 bases lay between the germline ends. This CDR3 reads CASTARGVGNEQFF. The CDR3 DNA reads TGTGCCAGCACTGCGCGCGGGGTTGGCAATGAGCAGTTCTTC.

The chain is built from TRBV6-5 and TRBJ1-2; D remains unclear. The CDR3 sequence is 13 residues long. Germline lookup yields CDR1 MNHEY and CDR2 SVGAGI. V was clipped by 2 bases and J by 2 bases, with 6 bases between them. The CDR3, as DNA: TGTGCCAGCAGTTACACCGAGAACTATGGCTACACCTTC. Amino acid sequence: CASSYTENYGYTF.

V usage is TRBV11-2 and J usage is TRBJ1-3; D possibly corresponds to TRBD1 (5 bases). This CDR3 comprises 14 residues. Trimming cost V 6 bases and J 0 bases, with 9 bases left between them. Looked up from germline, CDR1 is SGHAT and CDR2 is FQNNGV. This CDR3 reads CASRGQLSGNTIYF. CDR3 nucleotides: TGTGCCAGCAGAGGACAACTCTCTGGAAACACCATATATTTT.

This clone was seen just once. The V and J genes are TRBV11-2 and TRBJ2-1; TRBD1 or TRBD2 may be the D gene (5 bases each). V was clipped by 5 bases and J by 6 bases, with 11 bases between them. CDR3 length: 13 amino acids. The germline gives CDR1 SGHAT, CDR2 FQNNGV. CDR3 nucleotide sequence: TGTGCCAGCAGCGTCGGGACGGCCAATGAGCAGTTCTTC. The encoded protein is CASSVGTANEQFF.

The J gene is TRBJ2-5, the V gene TRBV19; D is possibly TRBD1 or TRBD2 (6 bases each). Trimming shortened V by 1 base and J by 5 bases, and 11 bases separated the two germline ends. CDR1 and CDR2 (germline): LNHDA, SQIVND (reference sequence). The CDR3 consists of 14 residues. DNA for the CDR3: TGTGCCAGTAGTATAGTAGGGGGGACGGAGACCCAGTACTTC. Its translation: CASSIVGGTETQYF.

The chain combines TRBV28 with TRBJ1-2; D remains unclear. This CDR3 has 13 amino acids. The V end lost 8 bases, the J end lost 1 base, and 11 bases lay between the germline ends. Germline V gives CDR1 MDHEN, CDR2 SYDVKM. CDR3 nucleotide sequence: TGTGCCAGCGCCCCGATAGGTAACTATGGCTACACCTTC. Its protein product is CASAPIGNYGYTF.

This clone showed up just once. The V call is TRBV18, the J call TRBJ1-5, with no clear D. Per germline, CDR1 KGHSH and CDR2 LQKENI. Trimming removed 0 bases at V and 0 bases at J, with 12 bases between. The CDR3 is made up of 17 amino acids. The CDR3 here is CASSPPGTAYSNQPQHF. The CDR3 DNA follows: TGTGCCAGCTCACCACCGGGTACAGCTTATAGCAATCAGCCCCAGCATTTT.

The chain couples TRBV11-3 to TRBJ2-2; 10 bases agree with TRBD1. CDR1 and CDR2 (germline): SGHNT, YENEEA. Trimming removed 6 bases from V and 5 bases from J; junction bases left unmatched: 9. The length of the CDR3 is 16 residues. The CDR3: CASSPTGQGRTGELFF. CDR3 DNA: TGTGCCAGCAGTCCAACGGGACAGGGGAGGACCGGGGAGCTGTTTTTT.

This sequence joins TRBV6-6 and TRBJ1-2; D uncertain. This CDR3 has 13 residues. Per the germline V gene, CDR1 is MNHNY and CDR2 is SVGAGI (reference sequence). V was pared by 5 bases and J by 8 bases, with 15 bases between. The CDR3 DNA sequence: TGTGCCAGCAGTCAGGACGGGCTCCGAGGCTACACCTTC. Its protein is CASSQDGLRGYTF.

V gene TRBV5-6 combines with J gene TRBJ2-5, with 7 bases lining up with TRBD1. The CDR3 has 14 residues. The trim removed 4 bases at V and 4 bases at J, leaving 7 bases unmatched. The germline V gene encodes CDR1 SGHDT and CDR2 YYEEEE. The CDR3 is CASSEGTALETQYF. The CDR3 DNA follows: TGTGCCAGCAGCGAAGGGACAGCGCTAGAGACCCAGTACTTC.

The chain carries TRBV14 and TRBJ2-7; 8 positions agree with TRBD1. With 4 bases clipped from V and 5 bases from J, the junction kept 4 bases outside the gene matches. The CDR3 sequence is 13 residues long. Germline-derived CDR1 and CDR2 are SGHDN and FVKESK. The CDR3 protein is CASSRDRSHEQYF. The DNA of the CDR3 is TGTGCCAGCAGCCGGGACAGGTCGCACGAGCAGTACTTC.

The rearrangement joins TRBV7-6 to TRBJ2-7, with 9 positions matching TRBD1. The CDR3 has 12 residues. Trimming removed 5 bases from V and 6 bases from J; junction bases left unmatched: 2. Germline V gene sequence: CDR1 SGHVS, CDR2 FNYEAQ. CDR3 coding DNA: TGTGCCAGCAGCCAGGACAGGGGCGAGCAGTACTTC. It encodes CASSQDRGEQYF. Drawing the rest from reference TRBV7-6 and TRBJ2-7, the complete variable domain is GAGVSQSPRYKVTKRGQDVALRCDPISGHVSLYWYRQALGQGPEFLTYFNYEAQQDKSGLPNDRFSAERPEGSISTLTIQRTEQRDSAMYRCASSQDRGEQYFGPGTRLTVT.

On this clone itself: Other DNA sequences in this sample translate to the same CDR3. The J gene is TRBJ2-3, the V gene TRBV29-1; 12 positions agree with TRBD2. Trimming removed 4 bases from V and 5 bases from J; junction bases left unmatched: 4. Germline-derived CDR1 and CDR2 are SQVTM and ANQGSEA. The CDR3 is 14 residues long. The CDR3: CSVGLAGVRDTQYF. The CDR3 coding sequence is TGCAGCGTTGGACTAGCGGGAGTCAGAGATACGCAGTATTTT.

The chain has TRBV11-2 and TRBJ2-1, with D possibly being TRBD1 (6 bases). Deletions cut 5 bases from V and 8 bases from J, with 13 bases between. The germline gives CDR1 SGHAT, CDR2 FQNNGV. CDR3 length: 13 residues. CDR3 nucleotide sequence: TGTGCCAGCAGCAACAGGGCCGGGGATGAGCAGTTCTTC. This translates into CASSNRAGDEQFF.

V gene TRBV28 combines with J gene TRBJ2-7; 12 nucleotides agree with TRBD2. The length of the CDR3 is 14 residues. Trimming took 6 bases from V and 3 from J; bases not matched to a gene: 3. Germline CDR1 reads MDHEN; CDR2 reads SYDVKM. CDR3 bases: TGTGCCAGCAGCCGGACTAGCGGGATCTACGAGCAGTACTTC. Amino acids: CASSRTSGIYEQYF.

The chain couples TRBV27 to TRBJ2-1; D is perhaps TRBD1 (6 bases). With 6 bases removed from V and 7 bases from J, the gap between germline ends came to 16 bases. The CDR3 has 14 residues. Germline assignment: CDR1 MNHEY and CDR2 SMNVEV (reference sequence). CDR3 nucleotides: TGTGCCAGCAGAGATTACAGGGCTAGGAATGAGCAGTTCTTC. This translates into CASRDYRARNEQFF.